This TCR beta chain derives from a study of early T cells in non-severe SARS-CoV-2 infection. At the level of the study: The sequenced material was bulk RNA from unsorted whole blood, and its chains were unpaired.

The germline gives CDR1 SQVTM, CDR2 ANQGSEA. The CDR3 consists of 13 residues. Trimming took 1 base from V and 6 from J, leaving 10 bases between them. From the 5' RACE reads, TCRdb called clonotypes with MiXCR, one entry per CDR3 protein. This table has approximately 64,000 distinct CDR3 sequences, roughly 18% appearing once. Study observations and caveats: VDJdb-based matching was biased toward anti-spike CD8 responses and missed private and CD4 specificities.

This clonotype was seen a few times. Its target is not known. The sequence was obtained from an adult who was a healthcare worker with PCR-confirmed SARS-CoV-2 infection or an uninfected control (not recorded which). The sequenced sample was whole blood, obtained at baseline. The chain employs TRBV29-1 and TRBJ1-5, with a possible D match to TRBD1 (5 bases). The CDR3 sequence is CSVEVQGGQPQHF. CDR3 nucleotide sequence: TGCAGCGTTGAAGTTCAGGGAGGTCAGCCCCAGCATTTT.